The 3 T cell receptor beta chains below were found in one sample sequenced in a study of CD8 T cells in ankylosing spondylitis. Whole-study results and caveats: Within ankylosing spondylitis blood, a TCR beta motif made up of roughly eight highly homologous variants appeared to be characteristic.

Antigens of these TCRs are unknown. A single record per CDR3 protein comes from TCRdb applying MiXCR to the 5' RACE reads. The table records about 220,000 distinct CDR3 sequences, roughly 6.6% of them present only once. Input material: blood, either unsorted or a sorted T cell fraction (not recorded which). The receptors shown here come from a male donor with ankylosing spondylitis.

This clonotype occurred a few times. The chain recombines TRBV7-2 with TRBJ1-6; D perhaps matches TRBD1 (6 bases). Germline V gene data show CDR1 as SGHTA and CDR2 as FQGNSA. This CDR3 spans 15 amino acids. Trimming stripped 7 bases from V and 0 bases from J, with 10 bases between. CDR3 residues: CASTDRSSYNSPLHF. The CDR3, as DNA: TGTGCCAGCACAGACAGGAGCTCCTATAATTCACCCCTCCACTTT.

The sample holds many counts of this clonotype. Here the CDR3 DNA reads TGTGCCAGCAGTTTATCGCCCGTCTATGGCTACACCTTC. Protein: CASSLSPVYGYTF. The V call is TRBV27, the J call TRBJ1-2; D is uncertain. Trimming took off 0 bases at V and 4 bases at J, with 6 bases between the two ends. This CDR3 region has 13 residues. Per germline, CDR1 MNHEY and CDR2 SMNVEV (reference sequence).

V usage is TRBV20-1 and J usage is TRBJ2-5; D may be TRBD1 or TRBD2 (5 bases each). In germline, CDR1 is DFQATT, CDR2 SNEGSKA (reference sequence). The CDR3 extends over 13 amino acids. Trimming removed 2 bases from V and 5 bases from J, with 12 bases in between. This CDR3 reads CSARIRAGETQYF. In nucleotides, the CDR3 is TGCAGTGCTAGAATCAGGGCGGGCGAGACCCAGTACTTC.